The 30 T cell receptor beta chains below all came from one sample that was sequenced in a study of cytomegalovirus exposure and HLA in healthy donors. The PCR ran on 60 Vbeta and 13 Jbeta primers. The table came from immunoSEQ multiplex PCR; TCRdb's copy has only in-frame clones and leaves some out. The sample holds fewer than 120,000 clones, approximately 84% seen once. The sample comprised PBMCs. These receptors originate from a man aged 40-55 years in good health and CMV-seronegative.

The rearrangement joins TRBV19 to TRBJ1-2, with 9 bases lining up with TRBD1. CDR1 and CDR2 (germline): LNHDA, SQIVND (reference sequence). CDR3 length: 15 residues. J gave up 4 bases and V 7 bases, and 10 bases lay outside the gene matches. The CDR3 bases are TGTGCCAGTACCGTGGACAGGGGATCTGTCTATGGCTACACCTTC. It translates to CASTVDRGSVYGYTF. Full variable domain (missing parts from reference TRBV19 and TRBJ1-2): DGGITQSPKYLFRKEGQNVTLSCEQNLNHDAMYWYRQDPGQGLRLIYYSQIVNDFQKGDIAEGYSVSREKKESFPLTVTSAQKNPTAFYLCASTVDRGSVYGYTFGSGTRLTVV.

The chain has TRBV5-1 and TRBJ2-3, with D hard to call. With 5 bases removed from V and 4 bases from J, the gap between germline ends came to 14 bases. Germline assignment: CDR1 SGHRS and CDR2 YFSETQ. This CDR3 comprises 14 residues. CDR3 in amino acids: CASSPTPLPDTQYF. In nucleotides, the CDR3 is TGCGCCAGCAGTCCCACACCCCTCCCAGATACGCAGTATTTT.

The V gene is TRBV7-2, the J gene TRBJ2-5, with D maybe TRBD2 (6 bases). Germline V gene lookup returns CDR1 SGHTA and CDR2 FQGNSA. The CDR3 has 14 residues. V was shortened by 5 bases and J by 2 bases, with 12 bases between the two germline ends. This CDR3 reads CASSERRGQETQYF. For the CDR3, the DNA is TGTGCCAGCAGCGAGAGGCGGGGTCAAGAGACCCAGTACTTC. The full variable domain, in which reference TRBV7-2 and TRBJ2-5 provide the parts outside the CDR3, is GAGVSQSPSNKVTEKGKDVELRCDPISGHTALYWYRQSLGQGLEFLIYFQGNSAPDKSGLPSDRFSAERTGGSVSTLTIQRTQQEDSAVYLCASSERRGQETQYFGPGTRLLVL.

V and J are TRBV30 and TRBJ1-1; D is unclear. V lost 0 bases to trimming and J lost 8 bases, with 7 bases between them. The CDR3 sequence is 11 residues long. In germline, CDR1 is GTSNPN, CDR2 SVGIG (reference sequence). CDR3: CAWSVQVEAFF. The CDR3 nucleotides are TGTGCCTGGAGTGTTCAGGTGGAAGCTTTCTTT.

The chain is built from TRBV6-5 and TRBJ2-7; 9 bases are shared with TRBD1. With 6 bases clipped from V and 5 bases from J, the junction kept 8 bases outside the gene matches. CDR1 and CDR2 (germline): MNHEY, SVGAGI. CDR3 length equals 14 residues. The CDR3 sequence is CASRPGTGTHEQYF. The DNA of the CDR3 is TGTGCCAGCAGACCCGGGACAGGGACCCACGAGCAGTACTTC.

The chain combines TRBV13 with TRBJ1-1, with 7 bases that match TRBD1. After removal of 4 bases from V and 8 bases from J, the junction contained 7 bases not matched to a gene. CDR3 length: 13 amino acids. CDR1 is PRHDT, CDR2 FYEKMQ, per germline (reference sequence). The CDR3 sequence is CASSSRDSAEAFF. The CDR3, as DNA: TGTGCCAGCAGCTCCCGGGACAGCGCAGAAGCTTTCTTT.

This clone was counted between two and nine times. This chain links TRBV25-1 with TRBJ1-1; D is unresolved. The germline CDR1 and CDR2 sequences are MGHDK and SYGVNS. This CDR3 has 15 amino acids. V lost 3 bases and J 1 base, leaving 12 bases between the germline ends. DNA for the CDR3: TGTGCCAGCAGTGATTGGACTGTTGAGAACACTGAAGCTTTCTTT. Translation gives CASSDWTVENTEAFF.

CDR3 nucleotides: TGCGCCAGCAGCTTGCTGACATCTTCCACCGGGGAGCTGTTTTTT. Its translation is CASSLLTSSTGELFF. J is TRBJ2-2 and V is TRBV5-1; D gene unclear. Between the trimmed V and J ends, which lost 1 base and 4 bases, there was a span of 11 bases. The CDR3 spans 15 residues. Germline CDR1 and CDR2: SGHRS and YFSETQ. The full variable domain, rest sourced from reference TRBV5-1 and TRBJ2-2, is KAGVTQTPRYLIKTRGQQVTLSCSPISGHRSVSWYQQTPGQGLQFLFEYFSETQRNKGNFPGRFSGRQFSNSRSEMNVSTLELGDSALYLCASSLLTSSTGELFFGEGSRLTVL.

This chain uses TRBV29-1 with TRBJ2-3; 7 bases align to TRBD1. CDR3 length equals 13 residues. The trim removed 6 bases at V and 2 bases at J, leaving 5 bases unmatched. Germline assignment: CDR1 SQVTM and CDR2 ANQGSEA. The CDR3 DNA reads as TGCAGCGTGCAGGGACAGATCACAGATACGCAGTATTTT. Protein: CSVQGQITDTQYF.

The V and J genes are TRBV7-2 and TRBJ1-4; D is unclear. The CDR3 covers 16 residues. In germline, CDR1 is SGHTA, CDR2 FQGNSA. Trimming stripped 3 bases from V and 0 bases from J, with 11 bases between. The CDR3 here is CASSFQVVATNEKLFF. The CDR3 bases are TGTGCCAGCAGCTTTCAGGTGGTGGCAACTAATGAAAAACTGTTTTTT.

Remarks on this clone: The same CDR3 is also encoded by other DNA sequences in this sample. This chain joins TRBV5-4 and TRBJ2-5; 10 nucleotides line up with TRBD1. The germline V gene encodes CDR1 SGHNT and CDR2 YYREEE (reference sequence). This CDR3 comprises 13 residues. The junction had 1 base not matched to a gene; V was cut back by 3 bases and J by 5 bases. The CDR3 reads CASSSGQGETQYF. CDR3 nucleotides: TGTGCCAGCAGCTCGGGACAGGGGGAGACCCAGTACTTC.

The V gene is TRBV9, the J gene TRBJ1-2; D perhaps matches TRBD1 (6 bases). The CDR3 is 14 amino acids. Germline V gene lookup returns CDR1 SGDLS and CDR2 YYNGEE. Trimming took off 2 bases at V and 2 bases at J, with 10 bases between the two ends. CDR3 sequence reads: CASSVGGQNYGYTF. CDR3 coding DNA: TGTGCCAGCAGCGTGGGGGGGCAGAACTATGGCTACACCTTC.

J is TRBJ2-2 and V is TRBV7-8; 11 bases agree with TRBD1. CDR3 length: 16 residues. Looked up from germline, CDR1 is SGHVS and CDR2 is FQNEAQ. J was trimmed by 8 bases and V by 2 bases; bases with no gene match: 7. Here the CDR3 reads CASSLRFGQGAGELFF. CDR3 sequence (DNA): TGTGCCAGCAGCTTACGATTCGGACAGGGGGCTGGGGAGCTGTTTTTT.

V and J are TRBV10-3 and TRBJ1-1, with 8 bases aligning to TRBD1. Germline values: CDR1 ENHRY, CDR2 SYGVKD. V gave up 6 bases and J gave up 3 bases; unmatched junction bases: 6. This CDR3 is built from 14 residues. The CDR3 reads CAISPGQGDTEAFF. The DNA of the CDR3 is TGTGCCATCAGCCCTGGACAGGGTGACACTGAAGCTTTCTTT.

V is TRBV6-1 and J is TRBJ1-5; D ambiguous. V was clipped by 3 bases and J by 9 bases, with 12 bases between them. CDR1 is MNHNS, CDR2 SASEGT, per germline. The CDR3 length is 13 residues. CDR3 loop: CASSEAASGPQHF. The CDR3 nucleotides are TGTGCCAGCAGTGAGGCGGCATCTGGGCCCCAGCATTTT.

This clone was detected a few times. The chain recombines TRBV7-9 with TRBJ1-1, with TRBD1 as a possible D gene (5 bases). The CDR3 is 13 amino acids. With 3 bases removed from V and 1 base from J, the gap between germline ends came to 6 bases. The germline CDR1 and CDR2 sequences are SEHNR and FQNEAQ (reference sequence). The CDR3 nucleotides are TGTGCCAGCAGCTTCGGGGGGAACACTGAAGCTTTCTTT. Protein sequence: CASSFGGNTEAFF.

Notes on this clone: At the DNA level, this CDR3 is encoded by other sequences in the same sample as well. This chain joins TRBV5-1 and TRBJ1-3; D is possibly TRBD1 (6 bases). V was trimmed by 2 bases and J by 1 base, leaving 7 bases between them. This CDR3 has 14 residues. In germline, CDR1 is SGHRS, CDR2 YFSETQ. The CDR3 is CASSLQGSGNTIYF. CDR3 DNA sequence: TGCGCCAGCAGCTTACAGGGATCTGGAAACACCATATATTTT.

This clone was counted a few times. This chain connects TRBV7-2 to TRBJ2-5; 7 positions match TRBD2. CDR3 size: 14 residues. The J segment lost 3 bases and the V segment lost 5 bases, leaving 6 bases of the junction unmatched. The germline CDR1 and CDR2 sequences are SGHTA and FQGNSA. The CDR3 DNA reads as TGTGCCAGCAGCATCGTTGGGAGGGAAGAGACCCAGTACTTC. Protein: CASSIVGREETQYF.

V usage is TRBV25-1 and J usage is TRBJ1-5; D is perhaps TRBD1 (6 bases). The CDR3 extends over 14 amino acids. Trimming shortened V by 2 bases and J by 5 bases, and 10 bases separated the two germline ends. Germline V lookup: CDR1 MGHDK, CDR2 SYGVNS. CDR3 residues: CASSETGSYQPQHF. CDR3 DNA: TGTGCCAGCAGTGAAACAGGGTCCTATCAGCCCCAGCATTTT. Full variable domain (outside the CDR3, taken from reference TRBV25-1 and TRBJ1-5): EADIYQTPRYLVIGTGKKITLECSQTMGHDKMYWYQQDPGMELHLIHYSYGVNSTEKGDLSSESTVSRIRTEHFPLTLESARPSHTSQYLCASSETGSYQPQHFGDGTRLSIL.

The chain couples TRBV19 to TRBJ1-1; D possibly corresponds to TRBD1 (5 bases). The germline gives CDR1 LNHDA, CDR2 SQIVND (reference sequence). Trimming took 8 bases from V and 5 from J, leaving 15 bases between them. There are 13 residues in the CDR3. Here the CDR3 DNA reads TGTGCCAGTGCATCGGAGGGGAGGACTGAAGCTTTCTTT. Its translation: CASASEGRTEAFF.

V is TRBV6-5 and J is TRBJ1-2; D ambiguous. The germline gives CDR1 MNHEY, CDR2 SVGAGI. CDR3 size: 14 residues. V lost 6 bases and J 1 base, leaving 12 bases between the germline ends. The CDR3 sequence: CASSRTELNYGYTF. The DNA for the CDR3 is TGTGCCAGCAGCCGCACAGAGCTTAACTATGGCTACACCTTC.

This clone was found once. The chain has TRBV14 and TRBJ1-6; D unresolved. The CDR3 is 14 residues long. Trimming took 3 bases from V and 2 from J, leaving 5 bases between them. The V gene's germline CDR1 is SGHDN and CDR2 FVKESK. Here the CDR3 reads CASSHHTYNSPLHF. Written as DNA, the CDR3 is TGTGCCAGCAGCCATCACACCTATAATTCACCCCTCCACTTT.

The chain employs TRBV9 and TRBJ1-6; D ambiguous. The CDR3 loop spans 13 amino acids. Germline CDR1 and CDR2: SGDLS and YYNGEE. The V end was cut by 0 bases, the J end by 10 bases, with 8 bases between. For the CDR3, the DNA is TGTGCCAGCAGCGTAGGTGGAGACTCACCCCTCCACTTT. The encoded protein is CASSVGGDSPLHF.

This clone was picked up one time. This chain uses TRBV7-9 with TRBJ1-1; D might be TRBD1 (5 bases). From germline, CDR1 is SEHNR and CDR2 FQNEAQ (reference sequence). This CDR3 has 14 residues. Between the trimmed V and J ends, which lost 3 bases and 4 bases, there was a span of 12 bases. CDR3: CASSFGQGGTEAFF. The DNA of the CDR3 is TGTGCCAGCAGCTTTGGGCAGGGAGGCACTGAAGCTTTCTTT.

The rearrangement uses TRBV5-1 and TRBJ1-3, with D possibly TRBD1 on 6 matching bases. Germline CDR1 SGHRS, CDR2 YFSETQ. The V end lost 1 base, the J end lost 4 bases, and 21 bases lay between the germline ends. The CDR3 is made up of 18 amino acids. The CDR3 here is CASSLSPSGGIVGNTIYF. The CDR3 DNA sequence: TGCGCCAGCAGCTTGAGCCCGTCTGGGGGCATCGTAGGAAACACCATATATTTT.

This chain uses TRBV5-1 with TRBJ2-5, with 9 bases lining up with TRBD2. V shed 2 bases and J 5 bases; nucleotides not matched to a gene: 10. In germline, CDR1 is SGHRS, CDR2 YFSETQ. This CDR3 comprises 16 residues. CDR3 sequence reads: CASSFRGRGQVETQYF. The CDR3 DNA reads as TGCGCCAGCAGCTTCCGCGGGAGGGGGCAGGTGGAGACCCAGTACTTC.

This clone turned up a few times. The chain uses TRBV28 and TRBJ1-4; TRBD1 is a possible D gene (6 bases). Trimming shortened V by 3 bases and J by 12 bases, and 17 bases separated the two germline ends. This CDR3 is built from 14 residues. CDR1 and CDR2 (germline): MDHEN, SYDVKM. As DNA, the CDR3 is TGTGCCAGCAGTTTGGGGGCTGTCGGGGAACAACTGTTTTTT. It specifies CASSLGAVGEQLFF.

The V gene is TRBV29-1, the J gene TRBJ2-2, with 9 bases aligning to TRBD1. J lost 7 bases, V lost 7 bases, and 7 bases had no gene match. This CDR3 region has 13 residues. Germline-derived CDR1 and CDR2 are SQVTM and ANQGSEA. CDR3 DNA sequence: TGCAGCGCCCGACAGGGGGTGGACGGGGAGCTGTTTTTT. Its translation is CSARQGVDGELFF.

The DNA of the CDR3 is TGTGCCAGCAGTTCCCCGCGGGGCTACACCTTC. It specifies CASSSPRGYTF. V gene TRBV6-5 combines with J gene TRBJ1-2, with unresolved D. Per the germline V gene, CDR1 is MNHEY and CDR2 is SVGAGI. The V gene lost 4 bases and the J gene lost 8 bases, with 8 bases spanning the gap. The CDR3 runs 11 residues.

The rearrangement uses TRBV2 and TRBJ2-7, with D possibly matching TRBD1 (6 bases). The CDR3 contains 14 residues. Trimming took off 6 bases at V and 2 bases at J, with 14 bases between the two ends. Germline CDR1 is SNHLY and CDR2 is FYNNEI. The CDR3 region is CASSPGTPPYEQYF. The CDR3 DNA sequence: TGTGCCAGCAGCCCCGGGACACCACCCTACGAGCAGTACTTC.